This TCR beta chain was identified during a study of control samples from healthy donors and cancer patients. The V gene's germline CDR1 is MNHEY and CDR2 SMNVEV (reference sequence). The CDR3 length is 15 residues. With V trimmed by 6 bases and J by 0 bases, 1 base remained unmatched. The repertoire was sequenced with immunoSEQ multiplex PCR; TCRdb's copy has only in-frame clones and lacks some. The data hold roughly 100,000 clones, with almost 90% observed a single time. The rearrangement links TRBV27 to TRBJ2-7; TRBD2 matches 14 bases. The TCR originated in a man in his thirties or forties in good health. Sequenced material: blood. In nucleotides, the CDR3 is TGTGCCAGCAGGGGGACTAGCGGGAGCTCCTACGAGCAGTACTTC. This codes for CASRGTSGSSYEQYF.